This TCR beta chain was sequenced for a study of blood T cells in healthy people across ages. CDR1 and CDR2 (germline): MDHEN, SYDVKM. This CDR3 is 15 amino acids long. Trimming took 5 bases from V and 5 from J, leaving 15 bases between them. Sample-barcoded 5' priming and a J-beta primer mix drove a second PCR of about 6 to 12 cycles. MiXCR, run by TCRdb on the 5' RACE reads, gives a single entry per CDR3 protein. The table lists fewer than 800,000 distinct CDR3 sequences, around 25% of them singletons, with just under 9.5% in the top ten. These data were also filed under a second study, of T cells of mothers and their children.

The sequencing sample was made of blood. The receptor was derived from a boy younger than 18 in good health. The chain couples TRBV28 to TRBJ2-2; unclear D gene. CDR3 in amino acids: CASSPADGMTGELFF. The CDR3 DNA reads as TGTGCCAGCAGTCCCGCGGACGGAATGACCGGGGAGCTGTTTTTT.